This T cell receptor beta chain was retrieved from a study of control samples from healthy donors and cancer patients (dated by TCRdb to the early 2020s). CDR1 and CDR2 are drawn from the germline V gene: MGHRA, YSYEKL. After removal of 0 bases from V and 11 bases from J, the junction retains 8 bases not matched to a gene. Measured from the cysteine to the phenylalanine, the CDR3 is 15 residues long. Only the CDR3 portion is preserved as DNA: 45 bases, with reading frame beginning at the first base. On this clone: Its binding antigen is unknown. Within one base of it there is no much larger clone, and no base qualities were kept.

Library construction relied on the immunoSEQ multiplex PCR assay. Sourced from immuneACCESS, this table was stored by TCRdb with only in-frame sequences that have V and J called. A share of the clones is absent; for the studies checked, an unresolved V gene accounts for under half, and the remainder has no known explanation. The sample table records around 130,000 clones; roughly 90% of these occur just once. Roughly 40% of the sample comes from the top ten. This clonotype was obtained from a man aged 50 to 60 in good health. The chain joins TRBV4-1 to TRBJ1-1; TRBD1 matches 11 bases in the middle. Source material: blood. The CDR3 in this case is CASSQDRRDRGDAFF. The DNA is TGCGCCAGCAGCCAAGATCGGCGGGACAGGGGGGACGCTTTCTTT.